The 9 T cell receptor beta chains presented below share a single source sample, sequenced in a study of human T cells and chemical hapten exposure (dated by TCRdb to about 2021). Library method: RACE. The instrument given in TCRdb is NextSeq 500. Using fastp trimming at Q25 and MiXCR clonotype assembly, TCRdb reanalyzed the public sequencing data and kept in-frame beta chains. When rows share a CDR3 protein, they turn into one entry using the most common DNA and genes. This sample lists more than 55,000 distinct CDR3 sequences; 9.8% were detected once. Of the sample, 2.5% to 3.5% falls within the top ten clones. What the time point label conveys for this sample: patch test 1, 2 weeks after DPC sensitization. Per the publication, the treatment or condition label means: therapeutic diphenylcyclopropenone sensitization with weekly scalp DPC. The material was whole blood, obtained in connection with sensitization to the hapten diphenylcyclopropenone (DPC). These receptors all stem from a woman in her thirties or forties with alopecia areata. Some clones in this sample may be carry-over from other donors' samples.

The chain joins TRBV28 to TRBJ1-5; TRBD1 aligns across 7 bases. Per germline, CDR1 MDHEN and CDR2 SYDVKM. CDR3 length: 17 amino acids. The ends lost 8 bases at V and 0 bases at J; junction bases unmatched: 13. In DNA form, the CDR3 reads TGTGCCAGCGGCGCACAGGGGAGGGGCTATAGCAATCAGCCCCAGCATTTT. Translating it yields CASGAQGRGYSNQPQHF. Complete variable domain (other parts from reference TRBV28 and TRBJ1-5): DVKVTQSSRYLVKRTGEKVFLECVQDMDHENMFWYRQDPGLGLRLIYFSYDVKMKEKGDIPEGYSVSREKKERFSLILESASTNQTSMYLCASGAQGRGYSNQPQHFGDGTRLSIL.

This clonotype came up many times. The genes are TRBV5-6 and TRBJ1-1; D unclear. Trimming took off 1 base at V and 1 base at J, with 5 bases between the two ends. CDR3 size: 13 residues. From germline, CDR1 is SGHDT and CDR2 YYEEEE. CDR3 nucleotide sequence: TGTGCCAGCAGCTTGTTTGGGAACACTGAAGCTTTCTTT. As protein: CASSLFGNTEAFF. Variable domain in full (rest from reference TRBV5-6 and TRBJ1-1): DAGVTQSPTHLIKTRGQQVTLRCSPKSGHDTVSWYQQALGQGPQFIFQYYEEEERQRGNFPDRFSGHQFPNYSSELNVNALLLGDSALYLCASSLFGNTEAFFGQGTRLTVV.

There are many counts of this clonotype. This CDR3 is CASIPGGDLYEQYF. For the CDR3, the DNA is TGTGCCAGCATCCCCGGTGGGGACTTGTACGAGCAGTACTTC. The genes are TRBV21-1 and TRBJ2-7; TRBD2, the D gene given by the table, was not confirmed from the DNA. TRBV21-1 counts as a pseudogene. The CDR3 extends over 14 amino acids.

This clonotype was observed many times. The chain couples TRBV7-3 to TRBJ2-5; TRBD2 might be the D (6 bases). The ends were cut back, 5 bases at V and 2 bases at J, with 27 bases in the middle. This CDR3 is 19 amino acids long. Per the germline V gene, CDR1 is SGHTA and CDR2 is FQGTGA. This CDR3 reads CASSPKGQAMVAEQETQYF. Here the CDR3 DNA reads TGTGCCAGCAGCCCCAAGGGCCAGGCGATGGTAGCGGAACAAGAGACCCAGTACTTC.

This clonotype was seen a handful of times. The chain carries TRBV20-1 and TRBJ1-1; D call uncertain. The germline gives CDR1 DFQATT, CDR2 SNEGSKA (reference sequence). This CDR3 contains 14 residues. Trimming took 3 bases from V and 5 from J, leaving 16 bases between them. The CDR3: CSARIRGFGTEAFF. The CDR3 bases are TGCAGTGCTAGGATCAGAGGATTTGGGACTGAAGCTTTCTTT.

This clonotype was detected ten times or more. The chain has TRBV27 and TRBJ2-3; 8 bases are a match to TRBD1. Germline loops: CDR1 MNHEY, CDR2 SMNVEV (reference sequence). With V trimmed by 5 bases and J by 2 bases, 15 bases remained unmatched. The CDR3 is 18 amino acids. CDR3 region: CASSTGQVESFYTDTQYF. CDR3 sequence (DNA): TGTGCCAGCAGTACGGGACAGGTGGAGTCTTTCTACACAGATACGCAGTATTTT.

The table lists this clonotype with many counts. The chain uses TRBV29-1 and TRBJ1-2; the D is unclear. Germline V gene lookup returns CDR1 SQVTM and CDR2 ANQGSEA. This CDR3 has 14 residues. Trimming shortened V by 6 bases and J by 8 bases, and 22 bases separated the two germline ends. CDR3 DNA sequence: TGCAGCGTCTATCCGGGCCCGGGTTTAACAGGCTACACCTTC. This encodes CSVYPGPGLTGYTF.

This clonotype appeared many times. The V call is TRBV30, the J call TRBJ2-4; 7 bases are shared with TRBD1. Trimming took 3 bases from V and 3 from J; bases not matched to a gene: 14. This CDR3 spans 17 amino acids. The V gene's germline CDR1 is GTSNPN and CDR2 SVGIG (reference sequence). CDR3 residues: CAWREEQGTLVKNIQYF. The CDR3 nucleotides are TGTGCCTGGAGGGAGGAACAGGGGACGTTGGTCAAAAACATTCAGTACTTC.

V usage is TRBV11-2 and J usage is TRBJ1-1; D possibly corresponds to TRBD1 (6 bases). The germline CDR1 and CDR2 sequences are SGHAT and FQNNGV. The germline V and J ends were trimmed by 0 bases and 4 bases, with 12 bases remaining between them. CDR3 size: 15 residues. The CDR3 region has the DNA TGTGCCAGCAGCTTAGAAGGGGGGGCGGGCACTGAAGCTTTCTTT. This translates into CASSLEGGAGTEAFF.